This T cell receptor (beta chain) appears in the sequencing data of a study of T cells expressing NK-cell markers. At the level of the study: HCMV seropositivity characterized most of the eight sequenced donors, and seronegativity one. General observations from the study: Expanded clones of NKG2C+ T cells had an unclear HCMV specificity.

A remark on this clonotype: Antigen specificity is unknown.

Germline CDR1 is MDHEN and CDR2 is SYDVKM. This CDR3 is 15 amino acids long. TCRdb reprocessed the 5' RACE reads and reports one entry per CDR3 protein, with no DNA. The listing records about 150,000 distinct CDR3 sequences. The sequenced sample was blood T cells: a sorted CD56 or NKG2C T cell subset, CD4+ or CD8+ T cells, or bulk PBMC T cells (not recorded which). The receptor's source is a man aged 18-70 years in good health. The rearrangement links TRBV28 to TRBJ2-1; TCRdb's D call of TRBD1 is untestable without DNA. The CDR3: CASSWRQGIYNEQFF.